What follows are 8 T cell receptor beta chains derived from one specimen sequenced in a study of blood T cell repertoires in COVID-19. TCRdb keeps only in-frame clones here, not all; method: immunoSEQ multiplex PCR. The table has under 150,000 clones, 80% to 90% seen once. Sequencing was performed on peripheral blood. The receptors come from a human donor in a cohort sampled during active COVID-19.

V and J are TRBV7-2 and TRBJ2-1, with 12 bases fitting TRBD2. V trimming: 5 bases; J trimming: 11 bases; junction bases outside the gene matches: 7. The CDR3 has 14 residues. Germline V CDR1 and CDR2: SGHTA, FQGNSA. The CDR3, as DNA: TGTGCCAGCAGCCCGACTAGCGGGGGTTTCCAGCAGTTCTTC. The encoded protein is CASSPTSGGFQQFF.

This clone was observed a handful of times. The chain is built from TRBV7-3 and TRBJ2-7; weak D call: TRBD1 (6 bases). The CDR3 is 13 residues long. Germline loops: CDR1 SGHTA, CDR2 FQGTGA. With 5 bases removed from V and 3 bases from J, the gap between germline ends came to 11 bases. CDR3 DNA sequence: TGTGCCAGCAGCCCTTCGACAGGCTACGAGCAGTACTTC. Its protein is CASSPSTGYEQYF.

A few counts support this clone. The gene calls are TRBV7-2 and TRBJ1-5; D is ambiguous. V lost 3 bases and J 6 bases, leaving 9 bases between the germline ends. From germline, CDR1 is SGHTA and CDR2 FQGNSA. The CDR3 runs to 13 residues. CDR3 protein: CASSFKGGQPQHF. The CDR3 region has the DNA TGTGCCAGCAGCTTCAAAGGCGGTCAGCCCCAGCATTTT.

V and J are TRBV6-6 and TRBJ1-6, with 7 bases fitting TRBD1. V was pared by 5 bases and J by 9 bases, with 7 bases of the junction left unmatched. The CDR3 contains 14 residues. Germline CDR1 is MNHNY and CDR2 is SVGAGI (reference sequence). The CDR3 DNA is TGTGCCAGCAGTAAAGGACAGGAGGTTTCACCCCTCCACTTT. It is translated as CASSKGQEVSPLHF.

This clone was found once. The CDR3 loop is CASTPGLAGATYEQYF. The CDR3 bases are TGTGCCAGCACCCCCGGACTAGCGGGGGCGACCTACGAGCAGTACTTC. V gene TRBV7-8 combines with J gene TRBJ2-7, with 13 bases aligning to TRBD2. Germline CDR1 and CDR2: SGHVS and FQNEAQ. J lost 2 bases, V lost 7 bases, and 8 bases had no gene match. CDR3 length equals 16 residues.

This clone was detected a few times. CDR3 in DNA: TGCGCCAGCAGCCAAGGGCGGGTAACGGCGAGCTCCTACGAGCAGTACTTC. This translates into CASSQGRVTASSYEQYF. This chain connects TRBV4-1 to TRBJ2-7, with D possibly TRBD2 on 5 matching bases. The CDR3 length is 17 residues. With 1 base removed from V and 0 bases from J, the gap between germline ends came to 16 bases. Germline V gene lookup returns CDR1 MGHRA and CDR2 YSYEKL.

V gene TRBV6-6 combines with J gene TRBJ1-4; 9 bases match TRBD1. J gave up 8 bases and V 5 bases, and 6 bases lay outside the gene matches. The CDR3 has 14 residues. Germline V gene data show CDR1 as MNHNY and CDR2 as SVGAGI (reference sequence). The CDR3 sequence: CASSPGTGNEKLFF. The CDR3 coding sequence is TGTGCCAGCAGTCCAGGGACAGGGAACGAAAAACTGTTTTTT.

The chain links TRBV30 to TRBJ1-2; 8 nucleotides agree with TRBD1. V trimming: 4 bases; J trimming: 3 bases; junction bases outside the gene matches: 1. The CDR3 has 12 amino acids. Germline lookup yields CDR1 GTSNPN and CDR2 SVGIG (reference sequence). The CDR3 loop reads CAWTGGDYGYTF. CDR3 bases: TGTGCCTGGACAGGGGGCGACTATGGCTACACCTTC.